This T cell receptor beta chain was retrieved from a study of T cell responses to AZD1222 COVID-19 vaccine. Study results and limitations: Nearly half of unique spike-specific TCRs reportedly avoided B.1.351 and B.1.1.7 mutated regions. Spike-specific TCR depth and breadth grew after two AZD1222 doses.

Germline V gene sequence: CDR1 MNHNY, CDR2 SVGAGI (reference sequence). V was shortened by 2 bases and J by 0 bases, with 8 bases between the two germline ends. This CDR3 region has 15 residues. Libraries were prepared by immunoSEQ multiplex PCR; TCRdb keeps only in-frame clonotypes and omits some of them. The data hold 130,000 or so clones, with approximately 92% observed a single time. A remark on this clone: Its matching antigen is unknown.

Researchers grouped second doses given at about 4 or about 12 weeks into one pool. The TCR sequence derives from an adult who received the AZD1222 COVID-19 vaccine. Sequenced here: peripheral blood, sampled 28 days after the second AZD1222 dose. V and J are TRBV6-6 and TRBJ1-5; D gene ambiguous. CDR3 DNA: TGTGCCAGCAGTTACGAGCCCGTTAGCAATCAGCCCCAGCATTTT. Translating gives CASSYEPVSNQPQHF.